The rows below give T cell receptor beta chains drawn from one sample of a study of CD8+ T cells in alopecia areata. The assay was immunoSEQ multiplex PCR, and TCRdb's table has in-frame clones only and misses some. The data show 110,000 to 150,000 clones, around 60% seen once. Sequences were derived from CD4+ T cells sorted from blood, sampled at week 0. Receptors originate from a human donor with alopecia areata. The CDR3 runs from the conserved cysteine through the conserved F or W. The D gene is left open where the match is weak. Only some rows state a clone size, as once, few, many or a class for expanded clones.

clone size: NA; V gene: TRBV7-6; J gene: TRBJ1-2; D gene: TRBD1; CDR3 DNA: TGTGCCAGCAGCCCGCGACAGGGGAACTATGGCTACACCTTC; CDR3 protein: CASSPRQGNYGYTF
clone size: NA; V gene: TRBV11-2; J gene: TRBJ1-2; D gene: NA; CDR3 DNA: TGTGCCAGCAGCTTTGACGGGGGTACTGGCTACACCTTC; CDR3 protein: CASSFDGGTGYTF
clone size: NA; V gene: TRBV4-1; J gene: TRBJ1-1; D gene: NA; CDR3 DNA: TGCGCCAGCAGCCGAAACACTGAAGCTTTCTTT; CDR3 protein: CASSRNTEAFF
clone size: NA; V gene: TRBV7-2; J gene: TRBJ2-5; D gene: TRBD2; CDR3 DNA: TGTGCCAGCAGCTTAATATCGGGGGGGATGTCCCAAGAGACCCAGTACTTC; CDR3 protein: CASSLISGGMSQETQYF
clone size: few; V gene: TRBV15; J gene: TRBJ2-5; D gene: NA; CDR3 DNA: TGTGCCACCAGCAGAGACAGGGGAGCGCAAGAGACCCAGTACTTC; CDR3 protein: CATSRDRGAQETQYF
clone size: NA; V gene: TRBV7-9; J gene: TRBJ1-2; D gene: TRBD1; CDR3 DNA: TGTGCCAGCATCGTGACAGGGGGCGAGGGCTACACCTTC; CDR3 protein: CASIVTGGEGYTF
clone size: NA; V gene: TRBV7-9; J gene: TRBJ1-1; D gene: NA; CDR3 DNA: TGTGCCAGCAGCCCCGGACGGACTATGAACACTGAAGCTTTCTTT; CDR3 protein: CASSPGRTMNTEAFF
clone size: few; V gene: TRBV5-1; J gene: TRBJ2-5; D gene: NA; CDR3 DNA: TGCGCCAGCAGCTTTACGGGGGCGCAAGAGACCCAGTACTTC; CDR3 protein: CASSFTGAQETQYF
clone size: few; V gene: TRBV7-2; J gene: TRBJ1-2; D gene: NA; CDR3 DNA: TGTGCCAGCAGCTTGGAGGGATTTAACTATGGCTACACCTTC; CDR3 protein: CASSLEGFNYGYTF
clone size: NA; V gene: TRBV6-5; J gene: TRBJ2-2; D gene: NA; CDR3 DNA: TGTGCCAGCAGTTTCAGGGAGGCCGGGGAGCTGTTTTTT; CDR3 protein: CASSFREAGELFF
clone size: few; V gene: TRBV2; J gene: TRBJ2-1; D gene: NA; CDR3 DNA: TGTGCCAGCACCAAAAGAAATGAGCAGTTCTTC; CDR3 protein: CASTKRNEQFF
clone size: NA; V gene: TRBV30; J gene: TRBJ1-4; D gene: NA; CDR3 DNA: TGTGCCTGGAGTGTCGTGGCAGGGATTGGTGAAAAACTGTTTTTT; CDR3 protein: CAWSVVAGIGEKLFF
clone size: NA; V gene: TRBV5-1; J gene: TRBJ1-4; D gene: NA; CDR3 DNA: TGCGCCAGCAGCAACGGGGATAATGAAAAACTGTTTTTT; CDR3 protein: CASSNGDNEKLFF
clone size: few; V gene: TRBV29-1; J gene: TRBJ2-2; D gene: NA; CDR3 DNA: TGCAGCGTTGAAATAGACTCAAACACCGGGGAGCTGTTTTTT; CDR3 protein: CSVEIDSNTGELFF
clone size: NA; V gene: TRBV29-1; J gene: TRBJ2-1; D gene: NA; CDR3 DNA: TGCAGCGCCAGTGGTTGGGGAAGTGGGTACAATGAGCAGTTCTTC; CDR3 protein: CSASGWGSGYNEQFF
clone size: NA; V gene: TRBV15; J gene: TRBJ2-5; D gene: TRBD1; CDR3 DNA: TGTGCCACCAGCAGGGACAGGGGGCCGGAGACCCAGTACTTC; CDR3 protein: CATSRDRGPETQYF
clone size: NA; V gene: TRBV7-2; J gene: TRBJ2-2; D gene: TRBD1; CDR3 DNA: TGTGCCAGCAGGTTACCGGGACAGGGGGCTATCGGGGAGCTGTTTTTT; CDR3 protein: CASRLPGQGAIGELFF
clone size: few; V gene: TRBV7-2; J gene: TRBJ2-5; D gene: TRBD1; CDR3 DNA: TGTGCCAGCAGCCCGTCACAGGGGTGGGAGACCCAGTACTTC; CDR3 protein: CASSPSQGWETQYF
clone size: NA; V gene: TRBV7-2; J gene: TRBJ2-5; D gene: NA; CDR3 DNA: TGTGCCAGCAGCTTTGGGGGCCTCTCTCTGGGGGAGACCCAGTACTTC; CDR3 protein: CASSFGGLSLGETQYF
clone size: NA; V gene: TRBV15; J gene: TRBJ2-7; D gene: TRBD2; CDR3 DNA: TGTGCCACCAGCAGTCGATCGAGCGGGGGCTCCTACGAGCAGTACTTC; CDR3 protein: CATSSRSSGGSYEQYF
clone size: NA; V gene: TRBV30; J gene: TRBJ2-5; D gene: NA; CDR3 DNA: TGTGCCTGGAGTCGACGGAGGGAGACCCAGTACTTC; CDR3 protein: CAWSRRRETQYF
clone size: few; V gene: TRBV6-5; J gene: TRBJ2-1; D gene: NA; CDR3 DNA: TGTGCCAGCCCCGACCCGGGCTCCCTGTTCTTC; CDR3 protein: CASPDPGSLFF
clone size: NA; V gene: TRBV15; J gene: TRBJ2-1; D gene: NA; CDR3 DNA: TGTGCCACCAGCATCGGTCTAGGATGGAATGAGCAGTTCTTC; CDR3 protein: CATSIGLGWNEQFF
clone size: NA; V gene: TRBV27; J gene: TRBJ1-1; D gene: NA; CDR3 DNA: TGTGCCAGCATCAAAACAGGTGTGAACACTGAAGCTTTCTTT; CDR3 protein: CASIKTGVNTEAFF
clone size: NA; V gene: TRBV29-1; J gene: TRBJ1-2; D gene: TRBD1; CDR3 DNA: TGCAGCGTTACGGGACAGGGGGCGCGTGGCTACACCTTC; CDR3 protein: CSVTGQGARGYTF
clone size: NA; V gene: TRBV7-9; J gene: TRBJ2-3; D gene: NA; CDR3 DNA: TGTGCCAGCAGCTACGCCGGTACTAGTACCGATACGCAGTATTTT; CDR3 protein: CASSYAGTSTDTQYF
clone size: few; V gene: TRBV6-5; J gene: TRBJ1-4; D gene: TRBD1; CDR3 DNA: TGTGCCAGCAGTCCCCAGACAGGGAGTGAAAAACTGTTTTTT; CDR3 protein: CASSPQTGSEKLFF
clone size: once; V gene: TRBV19; J gene: TRBJ1-5; D gene: TRBD1; CDR3 DNA: TGTGCCAGTAGTATCAGGGGGCCAGGGCAGCCCCAGCATTTT; CDR3 protein: CASSIRGPGQPQHF
clone size: NA; V gene: TRBV30; J gene: TRBJ1-1; D gene: NA; CDR3 DNA: TGTGCCTGGAGGATAATCTCCCGGGCATCGAACACTGAAGCTTTCTTT; CDR3 protein: CAWRIISRASNTEAFF
clone size: NA; V gene: TRBV10-2; J gene: TRBJ2-3; D gene: TRBD2; CDR3 DNA: TGCGCCAGCAGTGGCAGCGGGGGGCCCCCTAGCACAGATACGCAGTATTTT; CDR3 protein: CASSGSGGPPSTDTQYF
clone size: few; V gene: TRBV6-5; J gene: TRBJ2-7; D gene: TRBD1; CDR3 DNA: TGTGCCAGCAGTGCCACGGGACAGGGGTCCTACGAGCAGTACTTC; CDR3 protein: CASSATGQGSYEQYF
clone size: NA; V gene: TRBV2; J gene: TRBJ2-5; D gene: NA; CDR3 DNA: TGTGCCAGGAGTGGGGGGCAAGAGACCCAGTACTTC; CDR3 protein: CARSGGQETQYF
clone size: NA; V gene: TRBV5-4; J gene: TRBJ2-2; D gene: TRBD2; CDR3 DNA: TGTGCCAGCAGCTTGGGGCTAGCGGGGCCCGCCGGCACCGGGGAGCTGTTTTTT; CDR3 protein: CASSLGLAGPAGTGELFF
clone size: NA; V gene: TRBV29-1; J gene: TRBJ2-3; D gene: NA; CDR3 DNA: TGCAGCCTAGACCTAGGACCCGGTACGCAGTATTTT; CDR3 protein: CSLDLGPGTQYF
clone size: NA; V gene: TRBV9; J gene: TRBJ2-3; D gene: NA; CDR3 DNA: TGTGCCAGCAGCGTAGGAGGGTCCAACACAGATACGCAGTATTTT; CDR3 protein: CASSVGGSNTDTQYF
clone size: NA; V gene: TRBV6-5; J gene: TRBJ2-7; D gene: TRBD1; CDR3 DNA: TGTGCCAGCAGTTATCTTCGGACAGGGGGCGCCGAGCAGTACTTC; CDR3 protein: CASSYLRTGGAEQYF
clone size: NA; V gene: TRBV7-8; J gene: TRBJ2-5; D gene: NA; CDR3 DNA: TGTGCCAGCAGGACGGGCGTCCCGTCAGGGAGAGGAGAGACCCAGTACTTC; CDR3 protein: CASRTGVPSGRGETQYF
clone size: NA; V gene: TRBV13; J gene: TRBJ1-5; D gene: NA; CDR3 DNA: TGTGCCAGCAGCTTAAGACAGGCCAACAATCAGCCCCAGCATTTT; CDR3 protein: CASSLRQANNQPQHF
clone size: once; V gene: TRBV5-1; J gene: TRBJ1-1; D gene: NA; CDR3 DNA: TGCGCCAGCAGCTTGGTGGGGGGAGACACTGAAGCTTTCTTT; CDR3 protein: CASSLVGGDTEAFF
clone size: NA; V gene: TRBV6-5; J gene: TRBJ1-2; D gene: NA; CDR3 DNA: TGTGCCAGCAGGAGCACCGGGGCCGGCTACACCTTC; CDR3 protein: CASRSTGAGYTF